This TCR beta chain came from a study of T cells in Graves' hyperthyroidism and ophthalmopathy (dated by TCRdb to the late 2010s). General notes on the study: Peripheral blood was sampled at the time of initial diagnosis, prior to any treatment. To identify distinguishing TCR V-J signatures, a discovery cohort of 100 patients was used, comprising under 45 with Graves' ophthalmopathy and 57 with stable Graves' hyperthyroidism. According to the paper, TCR Vbeta CDR3 sequencing was carried out on 135 peripheral blood samples, which came from about 45 ophthalmopathy, around 75 hyperthyroidism and around 17 progressor patients. After blood sampling, hyperthyroidism patients were treated with methimazole at a starting dose of 30 mg daily, and ophthalmopathy patients were treated with high-dose intravenous methylprednisolone. For training and testing, the approximately 97 patients in the discovery cohort were randomly divided in a 7:3 ratio. The study also compared thyroid tissue and blood T-cell repertoires from about six Graves' hyperthyroidism patients. Whether ophthalmopathy could be predicted prospectively was tested in an independent validation cohort made up of 18 to 20 hyperthyroidism patients plus 17 patients who later progressed to ophthalmopathy. The full study reports these points: Most expanded thyroid clonotypes (frequency above 0.001) were also detected in blood, a finding suggesting that blood repertoires may reflect thyroid immune responses. Ophthalmopathy was separated from stable hyperthyroidism by a 13 V-J signature model, with around 88% sensitivity and around 81% specificity obtained in cross-validation and 80%/75% obtained in testing. In validation, progression to ophthalmopathy was predicted by the model with more than 65% sensitivity and under 85% specificity, a median of roughly 6.4 months before onset. Sample size was not statistically predetermined, and investigators were not blinded to group allocation.

The TCR beta CDR3 regions were amplified from the RNA transcripts. The first round of RT-PCR for the TCR CDR3 was performed with the HTBI primer set and the Qiagen OneStep RT-PCR kit. The libraries were constructed in a second round of multiplex PCR and then size-selected and purified. The libraries were sequenced on an Illumina HiSeq2000 using paired-end 100 bp reads. The source study handled its data this way. SOAPnuke was used to process the raw data, removing reads that contained adapters or uncalled bases, had a mean Phred below 15, or lacked an exact match to the constant primer or identifier. COPE v1.2.5 was used to merge high-quality paired reads, and clonotypes were defined as unique nucleotide sequences. Clonotypes were aligned to IMGT TRBV, TRBD and TRBJ reference segments using MiTCR v1.1. Analysis was restricted to V-J combinations with a frequency above 0.0001, which covered 99.2% of repertoires. The TCS score was defined as the ratio of F50 (clonal expansion) to E x V (chaos), calculated using BLOSUM62-based TCRdist between CDR3 peptides within each V-J. Welch's t-statistics and random forest reduced roughly 500 V-J features to under 15, which were used in a naive Bayes classifier (R e1071). TCRdb handled the public reads itself, with Q25 trimming in fastp and clone calling in MiXCR, and kept productive beta chains. Rows with one shared CDR3 protein collapse into an entry with the most common genes and DNA. These V and J calls rely on TCRdb rather than the paper's analysis. The sample data list a few hundred thousand distinct CDR3 sequences, and roughly an eighth of these were observed just once. The ten largest account for 5.3% of the sample.

This clonotype was counted ten times or more. It lacks a known antigen. Base qualities were left out, and no much larger clone turns up one base away. V is pared back by 4 bases and J by 2 bases, with 11 bases lying between the germline termini. There are 14 amino acids in the CDR3, from cysteine to phenylalanine inclusive. Just CDR3 DNA is preserved here, 42 bases in frame from base 1. Stable Graves' hyperthyroidism was defined as no progression to ophthalmopathy during 18 months of follow-up. Hyperthyroidism patients were newly diagnosed, with disease duration under 2 months, and aged 18 to 65 years. The study excluded patients with uncontrolled infections, other autoimmune diseases, pregnancy or lactation. Diagnoses were based on clinical symptoms, serum thyroxine and TRAb, thyroid ultrasound and orbital computed tomography. PBMCs were isolated from about 9.1 ml of fresh peripheral blood by Ficoll-Paque density gradient centrifugation. Total RNA was extracted using Trizol reagent, and RNA quality was assessed on an Agilent 2100 Bioanalyzer.

The sequenced material came from blood. The TCR originated in a young woman with Graves' hyperthyroidism. Recombination joined TRBV12-3 or TRBV12-4 with TRBJ2-5, with a weak D call of TRBD2 (5 bases match). The DNA reads as follows: TGTGCCAGCAGTTCTTGGACGGGACAAGAGACCCAGTACTTC. This codes for CASSSWTGQETQYF.